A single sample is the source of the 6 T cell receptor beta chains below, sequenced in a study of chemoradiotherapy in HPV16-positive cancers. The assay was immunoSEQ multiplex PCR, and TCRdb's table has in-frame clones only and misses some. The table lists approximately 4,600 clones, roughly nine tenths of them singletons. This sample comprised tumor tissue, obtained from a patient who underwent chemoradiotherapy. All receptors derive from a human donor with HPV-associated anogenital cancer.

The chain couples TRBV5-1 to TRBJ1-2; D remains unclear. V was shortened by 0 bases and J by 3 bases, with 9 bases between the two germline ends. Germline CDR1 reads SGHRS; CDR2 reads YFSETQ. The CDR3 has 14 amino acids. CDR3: CASSLDDIDYGYTF. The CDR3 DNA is TGCGCCAGCAGCTTGGACGACATCGACTATGGCTACACCTTC.

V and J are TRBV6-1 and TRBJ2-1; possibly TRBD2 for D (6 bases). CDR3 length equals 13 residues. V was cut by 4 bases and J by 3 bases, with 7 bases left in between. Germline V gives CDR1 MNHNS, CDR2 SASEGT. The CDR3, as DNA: TGTGCCAGCAGTGGGACTAACTACAATGAGCAGTTCTTC. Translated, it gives CASSGTNYNEQFF.

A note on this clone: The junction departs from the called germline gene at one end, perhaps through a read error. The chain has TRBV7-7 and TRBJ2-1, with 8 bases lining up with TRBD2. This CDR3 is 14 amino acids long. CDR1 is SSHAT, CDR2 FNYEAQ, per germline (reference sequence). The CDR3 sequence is CASSLKSSGSEQFF. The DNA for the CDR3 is TGTGCTAGCAGCTTGAAATCTAGCGGGTCTGAGCAGTTCTTC.

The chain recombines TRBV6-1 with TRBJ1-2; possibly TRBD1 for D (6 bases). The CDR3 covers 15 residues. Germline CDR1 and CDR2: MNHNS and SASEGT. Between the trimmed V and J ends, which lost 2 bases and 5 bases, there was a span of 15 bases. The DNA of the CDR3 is TGTGCCAGCAGTGAAAAGTGGCAGGGGTTTTATGGCTACACCTTC. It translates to CASSEKWQGFYGYTF.

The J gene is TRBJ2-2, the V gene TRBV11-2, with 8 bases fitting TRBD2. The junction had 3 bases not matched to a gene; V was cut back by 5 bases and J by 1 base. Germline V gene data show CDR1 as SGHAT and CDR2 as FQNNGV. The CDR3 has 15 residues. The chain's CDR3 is CASSPLAGNTGELFF. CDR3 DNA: TGTGCCAGCAGCCCCCTAGCGGGGAACACCGGGGAGCTGTTTTTT.

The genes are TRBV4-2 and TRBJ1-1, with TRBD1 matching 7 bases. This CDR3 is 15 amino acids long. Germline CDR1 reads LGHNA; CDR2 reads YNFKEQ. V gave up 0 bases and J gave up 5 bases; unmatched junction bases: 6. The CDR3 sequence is CASSQDPGQETEAFF. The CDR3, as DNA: TGTGCCAGCAGCCAAGACCCCGGACAGGAAACTGAAGCTTTCTTT.